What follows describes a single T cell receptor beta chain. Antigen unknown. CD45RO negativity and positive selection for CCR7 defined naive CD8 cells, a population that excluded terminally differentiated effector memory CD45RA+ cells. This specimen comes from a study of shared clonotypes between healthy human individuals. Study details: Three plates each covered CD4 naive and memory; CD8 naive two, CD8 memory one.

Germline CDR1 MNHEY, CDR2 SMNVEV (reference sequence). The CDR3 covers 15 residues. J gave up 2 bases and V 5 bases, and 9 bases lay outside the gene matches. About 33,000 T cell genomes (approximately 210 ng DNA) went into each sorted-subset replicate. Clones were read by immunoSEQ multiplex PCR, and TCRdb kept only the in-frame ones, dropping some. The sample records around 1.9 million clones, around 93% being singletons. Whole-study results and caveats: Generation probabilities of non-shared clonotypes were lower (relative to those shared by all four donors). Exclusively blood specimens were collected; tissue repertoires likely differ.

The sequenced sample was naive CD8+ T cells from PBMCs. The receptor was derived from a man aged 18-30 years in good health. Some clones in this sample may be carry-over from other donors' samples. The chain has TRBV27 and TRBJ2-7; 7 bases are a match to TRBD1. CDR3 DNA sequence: TGTGCCAGCAGTCTGGGCCAGGGGGTCCCCTACGAGCAGTACTTC. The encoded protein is CASSLGQGVPYEQYF.